This T cell receptor (beta chain) was retrieved from a study of blood T cell repertoires in COVID-19. Study-wide context: T cells, B-cell-depleted T cells, or PBMCs supplied cDNA or gDNA.

This clone was recorded once. How the authors handled the data: It was from reference gene primer amplification that nucleated cell counts were estimated. Sequenced by immunoSEQ multiplex PCR; TCRdb stores in-frame clones only, minus some. Clonal size and the V and J genes are those of that table, whereas D and trimming came from the DNA. The data show 68,000 or so clones, approximately 80% seen once. CDR3 length: 16 residues. V shed 6 bases and J 4 bases; nucleotides not matched to a gene: 12. Germline loops: CDR1 MNHEY, CDR2 SMNVEV (reference sequence). The TCR sequence derives from a human donor in a cohort sampled during active COVID-19. The sequenced material came from peripheral blood. The chain combines TRBV27 with TRBJ1-3, with TRBD1 matching 7 bases. CDR3 DNA: TGTGCCAGCAGCCCGTTGACAGGGATGCGAGGAAACACCATATATTTT. This encodes CASSPLTGMRGNTIYF.